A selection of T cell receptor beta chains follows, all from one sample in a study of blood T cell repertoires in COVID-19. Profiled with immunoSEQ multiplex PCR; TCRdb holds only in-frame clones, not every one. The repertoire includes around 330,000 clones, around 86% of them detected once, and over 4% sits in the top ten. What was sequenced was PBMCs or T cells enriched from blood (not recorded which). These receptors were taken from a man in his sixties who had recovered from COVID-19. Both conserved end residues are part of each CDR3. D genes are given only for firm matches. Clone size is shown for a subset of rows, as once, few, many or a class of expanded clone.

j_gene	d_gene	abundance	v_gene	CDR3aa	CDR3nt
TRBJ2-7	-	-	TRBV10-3	CAIMEVTSYEQYF	TGTGCCATCATGGAGGTAACCTCCTACGAGCAGTACTTC
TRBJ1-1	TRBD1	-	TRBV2	CASRTLGGGMNTEAFF	TGTGCCAGCAGGACACTAGGGGGCGGCATGAACACTGAAGCTTTCTTT
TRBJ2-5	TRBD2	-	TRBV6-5	CASSTGGPGTQYF	TGTGCCAGCAGCACGGGGGGGCCGGGGACCCAGTACTTC
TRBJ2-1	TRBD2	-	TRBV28	CASSVLLADSYNEQFF	TGTGCCAGCAGTGTCCTACTAGCGGACTCCTACAATGAGCAGTTCTTC
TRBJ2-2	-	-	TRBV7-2	CASSLESQYTGELFF	TGTGCCAGCAGCTTAGAGTCACAGTACACCGGGGAGCTGTTTTTT
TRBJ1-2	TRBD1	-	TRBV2	CASTRDRVGGYTF	TGTGCCAGCACACGGGACAGGGTGGGTGGCTACACCTTC
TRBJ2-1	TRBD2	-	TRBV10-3	CAISELAGESGADYNEQFF	TGTGCCATCAGTGAACTAGCGGGAGAATCCGGGGCCGACTACAATGAGCAGTTCTTC
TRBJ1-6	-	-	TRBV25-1	CASSDTRIFNSPLHF	TGTGCCAGCAGTGATACTCGTATCTTTAATTCACCCCTCCACTTT
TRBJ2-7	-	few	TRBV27	CASSLQGSVYEQYF	TGTGCCAGCAGTTTACAGGGATCCGTCTACGAGCAGTACTTC
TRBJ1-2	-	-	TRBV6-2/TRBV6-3	CASSWGLQAEGYTF	TGTGCCAGCAGTTGGGGACTCCAGGCGGAAGGCTACACCTTC
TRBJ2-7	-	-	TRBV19	CASSAGASGQPYEQYF	TGTGCCAGTAGTGCCGGTGCAAGCGGGCAACCCTACGAGCAGTACTTC
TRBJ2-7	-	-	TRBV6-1	CASSEGGVLSYEQYF	TGTGCCAGCAGTGAAGGGGGCGTCTTGTCCTACGAGCAGTACTTC
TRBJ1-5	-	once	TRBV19	CASSTGAAGGPQHF	TGTGCCAGTAGTACAGGGGCCGCCGGTGGGCCCCAGCATTTT
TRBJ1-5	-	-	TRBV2	CASARGGGQPQHF	TGTGCCAGCGCTAGGGGAGGCGGTCAGCCCCAGCATTTT
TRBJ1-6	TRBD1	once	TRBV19	CASTLDRGNSPLHF	TGTGCCAGTACTTTAGACAGGGGGAATTCACCCCTCCACTTT
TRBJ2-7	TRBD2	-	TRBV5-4	CASSSGPGLAGGGEQYF	TGTGCCAGCAGCTCCGGACCGGGACTAGCGGGAGGGGGCGAGCAGTACTTC
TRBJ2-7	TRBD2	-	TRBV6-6	CASSRSGSSYEQYF	TGTGCCAGCAGTCGAAGCGGGAGCTCCTACGAGCAGTACTTC
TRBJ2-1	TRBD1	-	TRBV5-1	CASSAQGQGNYNEQFF	TGCGCCAGCAGCGCACAGGGACAGGGAAACTACAATGAGCAGTTCTTC
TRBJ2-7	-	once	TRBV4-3	CASSQDFFQGNEQYF	TGCGCCAGCAGCCAAGATTTTTTTCAGGGGAATGAGCAGTACTTC
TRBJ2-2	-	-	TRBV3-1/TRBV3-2	CASSLRTGNTGELFF	TGTGCCAGCAGCCTCAGGACTGGAAACACCGGGGAGCTGTTTTTT
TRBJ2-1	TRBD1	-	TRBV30	CAWSVATPGTGSFNEQFF	TGTGCCTGGAGTGTAGCCACGCCAGGGACAGGCTCTTTCAATGAGCAGTTCTTC
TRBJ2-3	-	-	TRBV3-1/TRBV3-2	CASSQQNNRPAQQYF	TGTGCCAGCAGCCAACAGAATAACAGGCCTGCCCAGCAGTATTTT
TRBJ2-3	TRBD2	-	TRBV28	CASSNRRGASTDTQYF	TGTGCCAGCAGTAACCGGCGGGGGGCAAGTACAGATACGCAGTATTTT
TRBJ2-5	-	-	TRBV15	CATSGRTAHRETQYF	TGTGCCACCAGCGGTAGGACAGCCCATCGAGAGACCCAGTACTTC
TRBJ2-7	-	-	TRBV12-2	CASRLGKDRTSYEQYF	TGTGCAAGTCGCTTAGGGAAGGACAGGACGTCCTACGAGCAGTACTTC
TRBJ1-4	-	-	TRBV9	CASSAIGQFGEKLFF	TGTGCCAGCAGCGCCATTGGACAGTTTGGCGAAAAACTGTTTTTT
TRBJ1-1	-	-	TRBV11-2	CASSLVLGAGTEAFF	TGTGCCAGCAGCTTAGTGTTGGGGGCTGGCACTGAAGCTTTCTTT
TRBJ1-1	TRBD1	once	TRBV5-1	CASSSGQGVRNTEAFF	TGCGCCAGCAGTTCGGGACAGGGTGTGCGGAACACTGAAGCTTTCTTT
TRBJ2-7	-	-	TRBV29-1	CSGVFTSEQYF	TGCAGCGGAGTTTTCACTTCCGAGCAGTACTTC
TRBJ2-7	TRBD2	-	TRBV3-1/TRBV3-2	CASSQAGLAGDSYEQYF	TGTGCCAGCAGCCAAGCGGGACTAGCGGGAGACTCCTACGAGCAGTACTTC
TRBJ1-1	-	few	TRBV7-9	CASSFPGVNTEAFF	TGTGCCAGCAGCTTCCCAGGGGTAAACACTGAAGCTTTCTTT
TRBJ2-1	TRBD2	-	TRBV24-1	CATSDLASGGPYNEQFF	TGTGCCACCAGTGATTTGGCCAGCGGGGGACCCTACAATGAGCAGTTCTTC
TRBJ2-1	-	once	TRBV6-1	CASSEGLASYNEQFF	TGTGCCAGCAGTGAAGGGCTAGCCTCCTACAATGAGCAGTTCTTC
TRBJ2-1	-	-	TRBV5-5	CASTWEGDPTNEQFF	TGTGCCAGCACCTGGGAAGGGGATCCCACCAATGAGCAGTTCTTC
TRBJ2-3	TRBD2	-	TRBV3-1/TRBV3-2	CASSYRPSGRGADTQYF	TGTGCCAGCAGCTACCGGCCTAGCGGGAGGGGGGCAGATACGCAGTATTTT
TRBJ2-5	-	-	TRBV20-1	CSAPSGTQYF	TGCAGTGCACCCTCGGGGACCCAGTACTTC
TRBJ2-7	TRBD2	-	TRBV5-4	CASSLVGTSKQYF	TGTGCCAGCAGCTTGGTTGGGACTAGCAAGCAGTACTTC
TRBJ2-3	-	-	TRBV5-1	CASSLLVLTDTQYF	TGCGCCAGCAGCTTACTAGTTCTCACAGATACGCAGTATTTT
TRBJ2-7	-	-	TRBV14	CASSQGSGPSSYEQYF	TGTGCCAGCAGCCAAGGATCCGGCCCTAGCTCCTACGAGCAGTACTTC
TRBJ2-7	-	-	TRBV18	CASSPRQNYEQYF	TGTGCCAGCTCACCAAGACAGAACTACGAGCAGTACTTC
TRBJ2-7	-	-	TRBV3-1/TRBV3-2	CASSQGPGSYEQYF	TGTGCCAGCAGCCAAGGCCCGGGCTCCTACGAGCAGTACTTC
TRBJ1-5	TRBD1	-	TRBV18	CASSPPGTGGQPQHF	TGTGCCAGCTCACCACCGGGCACAGGGGGTCAGCCCCAGCATTTT
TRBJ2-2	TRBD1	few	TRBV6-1	CASIDRGQVPTGELFF	TGTGCCAGCATTGACCGGGGACAGGTGCCCACCGGGGAGCTGTTTTTT
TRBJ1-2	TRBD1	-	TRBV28	CASSWTGKFRYGYTF	TGTGCCAGCAGTTGGACAGGGAAATTTAGGTATGGCTACACCTTC
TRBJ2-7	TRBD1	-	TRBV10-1	CASSEPPDRLDYEQYF	TGCGCCAGCAGTGAGCCGCCGGACAGGTTAGACTACGAGCAGTACTTC
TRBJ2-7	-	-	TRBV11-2	CASSLRDRPYEQYF	TGTGCCAGCAGCTTAAGAGACAGACCCTACGAGCAGTACTTC
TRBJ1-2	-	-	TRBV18	CASSPQGTPNYGYTF	TGTGCCAGCTCACCCCAGGGTACCCCTAACTATGGCTACACCTTC
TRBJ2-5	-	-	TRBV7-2	CASSLAGRGETQYF	TGTGCCAGCAGCTTAGCGGGGAGGGGGGAGACCCAGTACTTC
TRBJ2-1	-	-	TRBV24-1	CATSAVGGPTNNEQFF	TGTGCCACCAGTGCCGTCGGGGGGCCGACGAACAATGAGCAGTTCTTC
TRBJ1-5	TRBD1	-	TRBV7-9	CASSSREGQGHNQPQHF	TGTGCCAGCAGCTCTAGAGAGGGACAGGGGCACAATCAGCCCCAGCATTTT
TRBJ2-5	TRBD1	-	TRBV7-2	CASSLGVWTGTAIETQYF	TGTGCCAGCAGCTTAGGAGTTTGGACAGGGACCGCCATTGAGACCCAGTACTTC
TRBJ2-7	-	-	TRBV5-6	CASSLEAANLAPNPYEQYF	TGTGCCAGCAGCTTGGAGGCGGCGAATCTAGCGCCAAATCCCTACGAGCAGTACTTC
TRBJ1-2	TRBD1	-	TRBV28	CASSYLGQGNYGYTF	TGTGCCAGCAGTTACCTCGGACAGGGTAACTATGGCTACACCTTC
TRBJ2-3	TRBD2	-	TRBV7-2	CASRLGGADTQYF	TGTGCCAGCAGGTTGGGGGGGGCAGATACGCAGTATTTT
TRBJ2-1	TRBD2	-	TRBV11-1	CASSLRTSGYNEQFF	TGTGCCAGCAGCTTGCGGACTAGCGGCTACAATGAGCAGTTCTTC
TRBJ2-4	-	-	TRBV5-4	CASSEDTPLAKNIQYF	TGTGCCAGCAGCGAGGACACCCCATTAGCCAAAAACATTCAGTACTTC
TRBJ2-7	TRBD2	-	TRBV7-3	CASSLWGGLAGFNEQYF	TGTGCCAGCAGCTTATGGGGTGGGCTAGCGGGCTTTAACGAGCAGTACTTC
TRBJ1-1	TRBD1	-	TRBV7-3	CASSLSGTGVMYTEAFF	TGTGCCAGCAGCTTAAGCGGGACAGGGGTTATGTACACTGAAGCTTTCTTT
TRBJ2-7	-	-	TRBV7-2	CASSEQASSYEQYF	TGTGCCAGCAGCGAACAGGCCTCCTCCTACGAGCAGTACTTC